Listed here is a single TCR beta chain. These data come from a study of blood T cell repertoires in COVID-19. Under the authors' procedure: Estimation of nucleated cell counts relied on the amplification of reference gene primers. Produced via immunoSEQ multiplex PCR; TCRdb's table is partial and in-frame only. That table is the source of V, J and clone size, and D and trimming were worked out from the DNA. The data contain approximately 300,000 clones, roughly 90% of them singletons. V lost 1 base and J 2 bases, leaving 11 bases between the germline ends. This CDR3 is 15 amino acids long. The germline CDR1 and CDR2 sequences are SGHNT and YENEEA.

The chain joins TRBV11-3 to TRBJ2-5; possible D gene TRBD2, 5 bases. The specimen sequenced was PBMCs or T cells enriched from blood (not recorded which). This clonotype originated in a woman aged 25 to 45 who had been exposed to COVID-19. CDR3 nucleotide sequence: TGTGCCAGCAGCTTAGGAGCGGTCGAGCAAGAGACCCAGTACTTC. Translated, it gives CASSLGAVEQETQYF. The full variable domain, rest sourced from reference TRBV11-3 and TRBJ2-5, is EAGVVQSPRYKIIEKKQPVAFWCNPISGHNTLYWYLQNLGQGPELLIRYENEEAVDDSQLPKDRFSAERLKGVDSTLKIQPAELGDSAVYLCASSLGAVEQETQYFGPGTRLLVL.